These T cell receptor beta chains were read from a single sample in a study of CD8 T cells in ankylosing spondylitis. TCRdb used MiXCR to reprocess the 5' RACE reads, holding one entry per CDR3 protein. The table records more than 600,000 distinct CDR3 sequences, roughly 19% of them present only once. Sample: blood, either unsorted or a sorted T cell fraction (not recorded which). Receptors were obtained from a male donor with ankylosing spondylitis. The conserved cysteine and the conserved F or W are not part of the CDR3 here. Each record gives: clone size, CDR3 length, V gene, CDR3 protein. The size field is filled for only some rows; it gives once, few, many or a size class.

-	14	TRBV20-1	SARSVRQAQEYEQY
-	11	TRBV28	AATLGGAETQY
few	11	TRBV25-1	ASRRAGGGEQY
-	14	TRBV4-3	ASSQGDRGREETQY
few	13	TRBV12-3/TRBV12-4	ASSSPSGFSDTQY
once	11	TRBV27	ASSYDPEETQY
-	13	TRBV5-1	ASSPGQTSYNEQF
-	12	TRBV6-1	ASSNLAGYNEQF
few	10	TRBV29-1	SVDSNRGGYT
few	14	TRBV3-1	ASSQDSGGTSYEQY
-	12	TRBV4-3	ASSHDMGTGELF
few	11	TRBV12-3/TRBV12-4	ASRISGANVLT
few	10	TRBV5-1	ASSEKGGGYT
many	11	TRBV20-1	SAFTGGVQPQH
-	14	TRBV7-2	ASSSGLAGTAATQY
many	13	TRBV5-1	ASSLGTGYNNEQF
many	13	TRBV28	ASSSGGSKSAEAF
few	10	TRBV5-1	ASSLEGGKLF
-	13	TRBV5-1	ASSALNPGGTEAF
-	17	TRBV11-1	ASSLGPLRQRGSTDTQY
many	12	TRBV3-1	ASSTRDRKSRYT
-	13	TRBV12-3/TRBV12-4	ASSPWGYSNQPQH
-	12	TRBV4-1	ASSQVRGGYEQY
-	11	TRBV30	AWTTLAVGEQY
few	13	TRBV11-2	ASSLVSGDRFGYT
few	12	TRBV12-3/TRBV12-4	ASSQREGGQPQH
-	16	TRBV11-2	ASSPPRTGVTSSYEQY
few	16	TRBV6-5	ASSYGTSGASSYNEQF
few	13	TRBV4-3	ASSQDWSRQREAF
few	10	TRBV14	ASSQANSPLH
few	14	TRBV19	ASSVRLGRMGGEQY
few	12	TRBV9	ASSAGTGWDEQF
few	14	TRBV11-2	ASSQYLAVNYNEQF
-	15	TRBV7-2	ASRQLGGFANTGELF
-	14	TRBV7-9	ASSRMSVSNTGELF
-	10	TRBV6-2/TRBV6-3	ASSYRGQRLH
many	9	TRBV29-1	SVEHRDEAF
-	11	TRBV4-2	ASSLTLQETQY
few	12	TRBV20-1	SASPGRVYNEQF
few	13	TRBV20-1	SARFPGLADYEQY
once	11	TRBV20-1	SIVAGPLTEAF
few	11	TRBV29-1	SVERAAAYGYT
many	14	TRBV4-3	ASSQDGDSALSEQY
-	11	TRBV18	ASSLHPYNEQF
few	13	TRBV24-1	ATSETGAAKNIQY
few	12	TRBV12-3/TRBV12-4	ASSSDGSYNEQF
few	12	TRBV6-2/TRBV6-3	ASSWDGDTDTQY